The 18 T cell receptor beta chains reported below all come from one sample, sequenced in a study of blood T cell repertoires in COVID-19. The assay was immunoSEQ multiplex PCR, and TCRdb's table has in-frame clones only and misses some. The sample lists 250,000 or so clones; 70% to 90% were seen once. Sequenced material: PBMCs or T cells enriched from blood (not recorded which). These receptors came from a woman aged 45-65 years who had been exposed to COVID-19.

V and J are TRBV11-2 and TRBJ2-5; 8 bases align to TRBD2. The CDR3 runs to 16 residues. Losses at the gene ends were 5 bases for V and 5 bases for J; bases not matched to a gene: 13. Germline V gene sequence: CDR1 SGHAT, CDR2 FQNNGV. The CDR3 coding sequence is TGTGCCAGCAGCCTTCGTAGCGGGGTCAGTGTTGAGACCCAGTACTTC. Translated: CASSLRSGVSVETQYF.

This chain connects TRBV19 to TRBJ2-5; 7 bases are shared with TRBD2. The V and J ends lost 3 bases and 2 bases, in that order; junction bases with no gene match: 0. The CDR3 is made up of 13 amino acids. Germline V gene data show CDR1 as LNHDA and CDR2 as SQIVND (reference sequence). The CDR3 here is CASSMGGQETQYF. The CDR3 region has the DNA TGTGCCAGTAGTATGGGAGGGCAAGAGACCCAGTACTTC.

This clone was counted a single time. V and J are TRBV5-6 and TRBJ1-2, with TRBD1 as a possible D gene (6 bases). CDR1 is SGHDT, CDR2 YYEEEE, per germline. CDR3 length equals 13 residues. With 4 bases removed from V and 8 bases from J, the gap between germline ends came to 15 bases. The CDR3 DNA follows: TGTGCCAGCAGCCTGATAGGGGGGGACGGCTACACCTTC. This codes for CASSLIGGDGYTF.

The CDR3 coding sequence is TGTGCCAGCAGCGTAGTTATTGGGACTAGCATTCAAAATGAGCAGTTCTTC. Amino acid sequence: CASSVVIGTSIQNEQFF. The chain uses TRBV9 and TRBJ2-1, with 9 bases that match TRBD2. Germline CDR1 SGDLS, CDR2 YYNGEE. V was pared by 0 bases and J by 7 bases, with 11 bases of the junction left unmatched. The CDR3 is 17 amino acids. The full variable domain, in which reference TRBV9 and TRBJ2-1 provide the parts outside the CDR3, is DSGVTQTPKHLITATGQRVTLRCSPRSGDLSVYWYQQSLDQGLQFLIQYYNGEERAKGNILERFSAQQFPDLHSELNLSSLELGDSALYFCASSVVIGTSIQNEQFFGPGTRLTVL.

V usage is TRBV2 and J usage is TRBJ2-7; 8 positions match TRBD1. The V gene end was trimmed by 10 bases and the J gene end by 4 bases; junction bases not matched to a gene: 12. The CDR3 runs 14 residues. Germline CDR1 is SNHLY and CDR2 is FYNNEI. The CDR3 here is CATTAGQVRYEQYF. CDR3 coding DNA: TGTGCCACGACCGCGGGACAGGTTAGGTACGAGCAGTACTTC.

The chain is built from TRBV24-1 and TRBJ2-3, with 10 bases matching TRBD1. The germline V gene has CDR1 KGHDR and CDR2 SFDVKD. The V and J ends lost 3 bases and 3 bases, in that order; junction bases with no gene match: 8. The CDR3 length is 17 residues. For the CDR3, the DNA is TGTGCCACCAGTGATCCCAGACAGGGGGCGAAGACAGATACGCAGTATTTT. It translates to CATSDPRQGAKTDTQYF.

The chain couples TRBV5-6 to TRBJ2-5; possible D gene TRBD2, 5 bases. Trimming shortened V by 0 bases and J by 5 bases, and 11 bases separated the two germline ends. From germline, CDR1 is SGHDT and CDR2 YYEEEE. This CDR3 has 14 residues. The CDR3 protein is CASSLGTGVETQYF. The CDR3 DNA is TGTGCCAGCAGCTTGGGGACCGGGGTGGAGACCCAGTACTTC. Drawing the rest from reference TRBV5-6 and TRBJ2-5, the complete variable domain is DAGVTQSPTHLIKTRGQQVTLRCSPKSGHDTVSWYQQALGQGPQFIFQYYEEEERQRGNFPDRFSGHQFPNYSSELNVNALLLGDSALYLCASSLGTGVETQYFGPGTRLLVL.

In regard to this clone: One end of the junction does not line up with germline, which may come from a read error. The J gene is TRBJ1-1, the V gene TRBV3-1 (or the pseudogene TRBV3-2); perhaps TRBD1 as D (6 bases). The CDR3 runs to 12 residues. CDR1 LGHDT and CDR2 YNNKEL come from the germline V gene (reference sequence). CDR3 in amino acids: CASSQNDRNSYF. The DNA of the CDR3 is TGTGCCAGCAGCCAAAACGACAGGAACTCTTACTTT.

In its sample, this clone was seen a few times. The chain is built from TRBV5-1 and TRBJ1-4; 8 bases fit TRBD1. Germline V gene lookup returns CDR1 SGHRS and CDR2 YFSETQ. The V gene end was trimmed by 0 bases and the J gene end by 8 bases; junction bases not matched to a gene: 27. CDR3 length: 22 amino acids. CDR3 residues: CASSLGPQGASLMGGLKEKLFF. CDR3 coding DNA: TGCGCCAGCAGCTTGGGCCCCCAGGGGGCCAGCTTAATGGGGGGACTTAAGGAAAAACTGTTTTTT.

This chain uses TRBV10-3 with TRBJ2-2, with 8 nucleotides matching TRBD1. The germline V gene has CDR1 ENHRY and CDR2 SYGVKD. Unmatched junction bases numbered 7, after V lost 9 bases and J lost 4 bases. This CDR3 has 14 amino acids. The CDR3 sequence: CAMRRTGITGELFF. The DNA of the CDR3 is TGTGCCATGAGGCGGACAGGGATCACCGGGGAGCTGTTTTTT.

Concerning this clone: This specimen includes other DNA sequences encoding the same CDR3. This chain connects TRBV11-3 to TRBJ1-1; D not resolved. The V end lost 1 base, the J end lost 3 bases, and 6 bases lay between the germline ends. The CDR3 runs to 13 residues. Germline V gene sequence: CDR1 SGHNT, CDR2 YENEEA. The CDR3 DNA is TGTGCCAGCAGCTTAGGCGGGGACACTGAAGCTTTCTTT. As protein: CASSLGGDTEAFF.

The count of this clone is one. The chain uses TRBV30 and TRBJ1-4; D uncertain. V was trimmed by 0 bases and J by 4 bases, leaving 9 bases between them. Germline V gives CDR1 GTSNPN, CDR2 SVGIG (reference sequence). There are 14 residues in the CDR3. The CDR3, as DNA: TGTGCCTGGAGTGTAAGAGTCCTTAATGAAAAACTGTTTTTT. Its protein is CAWSVRVLNEKLFF. Combining the CDR3 with reference TRBV30 and TRBJ1-4 gives the whole variable domain SQTIHQWPATLVQPVGSPLSLECTVEGTSNPNLYWYRQAAGRGLQLLFYSVGIGQISSEVPQNLSASRPQDRQFILSSKKLLLSDSGFYLCAWSVRVLNEKLFFGSGTQLSVL.

This clone appeared many times. The CDR3 bases are TGTGCCAGCAGGTGGGGACAGGGGAACACTGAAGCTTTCTTT. This encodes CASRWGQGNTEAFF. The chain uses TRBV6-5 and TRBJ1-1; 9 bases agree with TRBD1. Germline loops: CDR1 MNHEY, CDR2 SVGAGI. The length of the CDR3 is 14 residues. V was pared by 6 bases and J by 1 base, with 3 bases of the junction left unmatched.

A word on this clone: The sample holds other DNA sequences that translate to the same CDR3. V and J are TRBV29-1 and TRBJ2-3; TRBD2 matches 12 bases. The CDR3 is made up of 15 amino acids. Germline loops: CDR1 SQVTM, CDR2 ANQGSEA. With V trimmed by 6 bases and J by 0 bases, 4 bases remained unmatched. CDR3 nucleotides: TGCAGCGTACCGGGACTAGCGGGTAGCACAGATACGCAGTATTTT. This sequence encodes CSVPGLAGSTDTQYF.

The chain has TRBV7-9 and TRBJ1-1; TRBD1 aligns across 9 bases. CDR1 is SEHNR, CDR2 FQNEAQ, per germline (reference sequence). J gave up 4 bases and V 5 bases, and 8 bases lay outside the gene matches. This CDR3 has 15 amino acids. This CDR3 is CASSPPLTGGTEAFF. The CDR3, as DNA: TGTGCCAGCAGCCCCCCCCTGACAGGGGGCACTGAAGCTTTCTTT.

This clone was seen a handful of times. The gene calls are TRBV21-1 and TRBJ1-1; the listed D gene, TRBD1, was not tested against the DNA. TRBV21-1 is flagged as a pseudogene. The CDR3 covers 15 residues. CDR3 region: CASSNGTGGRTEAFF. The CDR3 coding sequence is TGTGCCAGCAGCAATGGGACAGGGGGCCGGACTGAAGCTTTCTTT.

This sequence joins TRBV7-6 and TRBJ2-7; possibly TRBD2 for D (5 bases). Trimming took 0 bases from V and 1 from J, leaving 10 bases between them. This CDR3 spans 15 amino acids. Germline values: CDR1 SGHVS, CDR2 FNYEAQ. The CDR3 here is CASSLAPGESYEQYF. The CDR3 region has the DNA TGTGCCAGCAGCTTAGCGCCCGGGGAATCCTACGAGCAGTACTTC.

The genes are TRBV2 and TRBJ2-1, with 12 bases fitting TRBD2. V dropped 0 bases and J dropped 11; count of bases not matched to a gene: 11. Germline V CDR1 and CDR2: SNHLY, FYNNEI. The CDR3 consists of 17 residues. The CDR3 region has the DNA TGTGCCAGCAGTGAAGCGCGACTAGCGGGGGCCTCAATTAAGCAGTTCTTC. It translates to CASSEARLAGASIKQFF. The entire variable domain, with the rest obtained from reference TRBV2 and TRBJ2-1, is as follows: EPEVTQTPSHQVTQMGQEVILRCVPISNHLYFYWYRQILGQKVEFLVSFYNNEISEKSEIFDDQFSVERPDGSNFTLKIRSTKLEDSAMYFCASSEARLAGASIKQFFGPGTRLTVL.